These 24 T cell receptor beta chains were all obtained from the same sample, sequenced in a study of cytomegalovirus exposure and HLA in healthy donors. 60 Vbeta and 13 Jbeta primers were used in PCR. Generated by immunoSEQ multiplex PCR, the TCRdb table keeps only in-frame clones and is missing some. The sample has around 91,000 clones, 78% seen once. Sequencing input: PBMCs. The receptors here all came from a woman in her thirties or forties in good health and CMV-seropositive.

This sequence joins TRBV11-3 and TRBJ2-2, with 9 bases fitting TRBD2. The CDR3 spans 16 residues. Germline CDR1 reads SGHNT; CDR2 reads YENEEA. Unmatched junction bases numbered 1, after V lost 0 bases and J lost 2 bases. The CDR3 DNA is TGTGCCAGCAGCTTAGACCTAGCGGGAAACACCGGGGAGCTGTTTTTT. Its protein product is CASSLDLAGNTGELFF.

This clone was seen a few times. The V and J genes are TRBV7-3 and TRBJ2-1; TRBD2 is a possible D gene (5 bases). V was trimmed by 5 bases and J by 5 bases, leaving 13 bases between them. CDR3 length equals 14 residues. Germline values: CDR1 SGHTA, CDR2 FQGTGA. DNA for the CDR3: TGTGCCAGCAGCCCGACCAGCGGACACAATGAGCAGTTCTTC. Encoded protein: CASSPTSGHNEQFF.

Only a few counts were recorded for this clone. The V and J genes are TRBV11-3 and TRBJ2-3, with 8 bases fitting TRBD2. Losses at the gene ends were 8 bases for V and 7 bases for J; bases not matched to a gene: 5. CDR1 SGHNT and CDR2 YENEEA come from the germline V gene. The CDR3 sequence is 12 residues long. The CDR3 region has the DNA TGTGCCAGCTCGGGACTAGATTATACGCAGTATTTT. This translates into CASSGLDYTQYF.

The chain is built from TRBV9 and TRBJ2-2, with 10 bases that match TRBD2. Germline V CDR1 and CDR2: SGDLS, YYNGEE. V was clipped by 2 bases and J by 7 bases; unmatched bases: 11. The CDR3 is made up of 17 amino acids. CDR3 nucleotides: TGTGCCAGCAGCGTTAAGCCAGCGGGAGGGCCAGGCGGGGAGCTGTTTTTT. Translation: CASSVKPAGGPGGELFF.

The chain combines TRBV5-1 with TRBJ2-3; weak D call: TRBD2 (6 bases). Looked up from germline, CDR1 is SGHRS and CDR2 is YFSETQ. V was clipped by 8 bases and J by 0 bases, with 13 bases between them. The CDR3 has 14 amino acids. The CDR3 DNA sequence: TGCGCCAGTAGTGCGGGGCAAAGCACAGATACGCAGTATTTT. Translating it yields CASSAGQSTDTQYF.

The chain joins TRBV9 to TRBJ2-3; 7 bases are shared with TRBD1. Germline CDR1 is SGDLS and CDR2 is YYNGEE. Losses at the gene ends were 4 bases for V and 0 bases for J; bases not matched to a gene: 5. The CDR3 length is 15 residues. The CDR3 DNA sequence: TGTGCCAGCAGCTATGGGACAGCTAGCACAGATACGCAGTATTTT. Amino acids: CASSYGTASTDTQYF. The full variable domain, its missing parts supplied by reference TRBV9 and TRBJ2-3, is DSGVTQTPKHLITATGQRVTLRCSPRSGDLSVYWYQQSLDQGLQFLIQYYNGEERAKGNILERFSAQQFPDLHSELNLSSLELGDSALYFCASSYGTASTDTQYFGPGTRLTVL.

This clone was seen a few times. The V and J genes are TRBV14 and TRBJ2-3; 10 nucleotides agree with TRBD2. From germline, CDR1 is SGHDN and CDR2 FVKESK. V shed 2 bases, J shed 3 bases, and the junction held 2 bases outside the gene matches. The CDR3 loop spans 15 amino acids. The CDR3 reads CASSQTSGTTDTQYF. As DNA, the CDR3 is TGTGCCAGCAGCCAAACTAGCGGGACGACAGATACGCAGTATTTT.

This clone was detected only once. The genes are TRBV11-2 and TRBJ2-7, with 10 positions matching TRBD2. Trimming took 3 bases from V and 2 from J; bases not matched to a gene: 1. The CDR3 runs 14 residues. Germline-derived CDR1 and CDR2 are SGHAT and FQNNGV. CDR3 protein: CASSFTSGTYEQYF. The CDR3 nucleotides read TGTGCCAGCAGCTTTACTAGCGGGACCTACGAGCAGTACTTC.

This clone has only a few counts. V gene TRBV30 combines with J gene TRBJ1-6; 7 positions match TRBD1. This CDR3 is built from 16 residues. The germline CDR1 and CDR2 sequences are GTSNPN and SVGIG (reference sequence). V lost 0 bases and J lost 7; bases outside the gene matches: 9. The CDR3 protein is CAWSVPKGAANSPLHF. Written as DNA, the CDR3 is TGTGCCTGGAGTGTACCCAAGGGGGCCGCAAATTCACCCCTCCACTTT.

The rearrangement joins TRBV5-5 to TRBJ2-1, with D perhaps matching TRBD1 (6 bases). Trimming stripped 4 bases from V and 6 bases from J, with 14 bases between. Germline V gene data show CDR1 as SGHKS and CDR2 as YYEKEE (reference sequence). This CDR3 spans 14 amino acids. In nucleotides, the CDR3 is TGTGCCAGCAGCGCCGACCCAGGGGCCAATGAGCAGTTCTTC. It is translated as CASSADPGANEQFF.

This chain joins TRBV18 and TRBJ1-6; 7 nucleotides align to TRBD1. The CDR3 contains 16 residues. In germline, CDR1 is KGHSH, CDR2 LQKENI. The junction had 7 bases not matched to a gene; V was cut back by 3 bases and J by 5 bases. As DNA, the CDR3 is TGTGCCAGCTCACCGGTGACAGGGAGTAATAATTCACCCCTCCACTTT. This codes for CASSPVTGSNNSPLHF. Combining the CDR3 with reference TRBV18 and TRBJ1-6 gives the whole variable domain NAGVMQNPRHLVRRRGQEARLRCSPMKGHSHVYWYRQLPEEGLKFMVYLQKENIIDESGMPKERFSAEFPKEGPSILRIQQVVRGDSAAYFCASSPVTGSNNSPLHFGNGTRLTVT.

The table lists this clone with a few counts. J is TRBJ2-6 and V is TRBV27, with D tentatively TRBD2 (5 bases). In germline, CDR1 is MNHEY, CDR2 SMNVEV (reference sequence). V lost 5 bases, J lost 0 bases, and 14 bases lay in between. CDR3 length: 17 residues. Written as DNA, the CDR3 is TGTGCCAGCAGTCTCCGGACGGGAACCTCTGGGGCCAACGTCCTGACTTTC. It specifies CASSLRTGTSGANVLTF.

The chain employs TRBV7-8 and TRBJ2-3, with D perhaps TRBD2 (5 bases). The CDR3 has 15 residues. CDR1 and CDR2 (germline): SGHVS, FQNEAQ. V was trimmed by 0 bases and J by 2 bases, leaving 9 bases between them. The CDR3 protein is CASSLAGEPTDTQYF. The CDR3 DNA follows: TGTGCCAGCAGCTTAGCGGGAGAGCCCACAGATACGCAGTATTTT.

The gene calls are TRBV19 and TRBJ2-1; 10 nucleotides line up with TRBD2. Germline CDR1 reads LNHDA; CDR2 reads SQIVND (reference sequence). The CDR3 consists of 15 residues. Unmatched junction bases numbered 8, after V lost 8 bases and J lost 4 bases. Written as DNA, the CDR3 is TGTGCCAGTGGAGTACTAGCGGGGTCGTACAATGAGCAGTTCTTC. The encoded protein is CASGVLAGSYNEQFF.

V gene TRBV21-1 combines with J gene TRBJ1-2; TRBD1, the table's D call, lacks a check against the DNA. TRBV21-1 is a pseudogene locus. The CDR3 has 15 amino acids. The CDR3 DNA reads TGTGCCAGCAGCAAAGTGGGTGTGACAGTCGCGGGCTACACCTTC. Amino acid sequence: CASSKVGVTVAGYTF.

On this clone itself: The DNA is left out, because the CDR3 cannot be placed on it with certainty; the CDR3 is given as TCRdb lists it. The chain uses TRBV7-5 and TRBJ2-7; TRBD2 was called by the table and not checked on the DNA. TRBV7-5 is recorded as a pseudogene. 16 amino acids form the CDR3, both terminal residues included. The CDR3 sequence is CARSFASGSFSYEQYF.

This clone was counted only a few times. The V and J genes are TRBV10-3 and TRBJ2-3; TRBD2 agrees at 8 bases. J was trimmed by 4 bases and V by 8 bases; bases with no gene match: 8. CDR1 and CDR2 from the germline V gene are ENHRY and SYGVKD. There are 14 residues in the CDR3. The CDR3 is CAICKGLEADTQYF. CDR3 sequence (DNA): TGTGCCATCTGTAAGGGACTAGAGGCAGATACGCAGTATTTT.

The genes are TRBV11-3 and TRBJ2-1, with D perhaps TRBD2 (6 bases). Trimming removed 5 bases at V and 6 bases at J, with 20 bases between. The CDR3 is made up of 16 amino acids. Germline values: CDR1 SGHNT, CDR2 YENEEA. DNA for the CDR3: TGTGCCAGCAGCCTTCTGGCGGGTCTAGCGAGCAATGAGCAGTTCTTC. Translated, it gives CASSLLAGLASNEQFF.

The chain has TRBV14 and TRBJ2-7; D perhaps matches TRBD2 (5 bases). This CDR3 comprises 14 residues. V was cut by 3 bases and J by 5 bases, with 14 bases left in between. Germline assignment: CDR1 SGHDN and CDR2 FVKESK. The CDR3 nucleotides read TGTGCCAGCAGCCACGACTACCGAACTCACGAGCAGTACTTC. Translating it yields CASSHDYRTHEQYF. Filled out from reference TRBV14 and TRBJ2-7, the complete variable domain reads EAGVTQFPSHSVIEKGQTVTLRCDPISGHDNLYWYRRVMGKEIKFLLHFVKESKQDESGMPNNRFLAERTGGTYSTLKVQPAELEDSGVYFCASSHDYRTHEQYFGPGTRLTVT.

Regarding this clone: An end of the junction does not agree with germline; a read error may underlie this. This rearrangement joins TRBV7-9 to TRBJ2-2; 7 bases match TRBD1. Germline V gives CDR1 SEHNR, CDR2 FQNEAQ (reference sequence). The CDR3 spans 18 residues. CDR3 DNA sequence: TGTGCCAGCAGCTTAGGCTTCGGGGACAGTCGAAACACCGGGGAGTTGTTTTTT. As protein: CASSLGFGDSRNTGELFF. Looking up the rest from reference TRBV7-9 and TRBJ2-2 gives the full variable domain: DTGVSQNPRHKITKRGQNVTFRCDPISEHNRLYWYRQTLGQGPEFLTYFQNEAQLEKSRLLSDRFSAERPKGSFSTLEIQRTEQGDSAMYLCASSLGFGDSRNTGELFFGEGSRLTVL.

This chain connects TRBV7-6 to TRBJ2-7; D may be TRBD2 (6 bases). The CDR3 contains 15 residues. V was shortened by 0 bases and J by 5 bases, with 14 bases between the two germline ends. The germline V gene has CDR1 SGHVS and CDR2 FNYEAQ. CDR3 nucleotide sequence: TGTGCCAGCAGCTTAGCTGGAGGGGCCCCCCACGAGCAGTACTTC. Translated: CASSLAGGAPHEQYF.

Only a few counts were recorded for this clone. The chain is built from TRBV5-1 and TRBJ2-6; TRBD2 matches 8 bases. V lost 3 bases to trimming and J lost 0 bases; unmatched junction nucleotides: 5. The CDR3 has 17 amino acids. Germline CDR1 SGHRS, CDR2 YFSETQ. Written as DNA, the CDR3 is TGCGCCAGCAGCTACTTAGCGGGACTCTCTGGGGCCAACGTCCTGACTTTC. It is translated as CASSYLAGLSGANVLTF.

Only one count was recorded for this clone. The chain has TRBV27 and TRBJ1-6; TRBD1 matches at 7 bases. The J segment lost 6 bases and the V segment lost 5 bases, leaving 7 bases of the junction unmatched. Germline loops: CDR1 MNHEY, CDR2 SMNVEV (reference sequence). The CDR3 runs to 15 residues. The CDR3 region is CASSTRQGSNSPLHF. DNA for the CDR3: TGTGCCAGCAGTACCAGACAGGGTAGTAATTCACCCCTCCACTTT.

Only one count was recorded for this clone. CDR3 residues: CASSIDLGTGTNEKLFF. The CDR3 coding sequence is TGTGCCAGTAGTATAGATCTCGGGACAGGTACTAATGAAAAACTGTTTTTT. J is TRBJ1-4 and V is TRBV19, with 8 bases that match TRBD1. This CDR3 is 17 amino acids long. V gave up 0 bases and J gave up 2 bases; unmatched junction bases: 5. Germline lookup yields CDR1 LNHDA and CDR2 SQIVND (reference sequence).